Sequencing of this TCR beta chain was carried out in a study of CD8 T cells in Susac syndrome. Random hexamers were used to reverse transcribe 0.5 to 1 ug of RNA. Multiplex immunoSEQ PCR targeted 54 Vbeta and 13 Jbeta TCR beta segments. MiXCR, applied by TCRdb to the immunoSEQ multiplex PCR reads, yields one record per CDR3 protein. This table has about 300,000 distinct CDR3 sequences, 65% to 90% appearing once. The multiple sclerosis control group comprised treatment-naive patients with stable or active relapsing-remitting disease. The ends were cut back, 6 bases at V and 7 bases at J, with 15 bases in the middle. The germline CDR1 and CDR2 sequences are MGHRA and YSYEKL. The CDR3 loop spans 14 amino acids.

Sequencing was done on a sample of CD8+ T cells from PBMCs. This clonotype was sampled from a human donor with multiple sclerosis. V and J are TRBV4-1 and TRBJ2-2, with a tentative D call TRBD1 (5 bases). CDR3 sequence (DNA): TGCGCCAGCAGACCTCAGGGTAACGGCGGGGAGCTGTTTTTT. It encodes CASRPQGNGGELFF.